This TCR beta chain was found in a study of cytomegalovirus exposure and HLA in healthy donors. The protocol was immunoSEQ multiplex PCR, while the TCRdb copy is restricted to in-frame clones and leaves out a portion. The sample includes approximately 230,000 clones, more than 75% of them seen just once. The donors were part of the validation cohort of 100 to 150 subjects. That cohort was separate from the first cohort, which comprised some 670 subjects. As to this clone: Antigen: not known. Different DNA sequences within this sample yield the same CDR3.

CDR1 is SQVTM and CDR2 is ANQGSEA in the germline V gene. V lost 7 bases, J lost 7 bases, and 4 bases stayed unmatched. The CDR3 extends over 13 amino acids. Overall study findings and caveats: The study listed 164 cytomegalovirus-associated TCR beta chains.

The sample taken for sequencing was PBMCs. This chain uses TRBV29-1 with TRBJ2-1; 13 bases fit TRBD2. This clonotype was sampled from a man between 18 and 35 years old in good health and CMV-seropositive. CDR3: CSAGLAGVNEQFF. Written as DNA, the CDR3 is TGCAGCGCTGGACTAGCGGGAGTAAATGAGCAGTTCTTC.